The 5 T cell receptor beta chains listed next were all sequenced from one sample in a study of T cells in Graves' hyperthyroidism and ophthalmopathy (dated by TCRdb to the late 2010s). The library relied on multiplex PCR. Sequencing took place on an Illumina HiSeq 2000. The TCR beta CDR3 regions were amplified from RNA transcripts. The TCR CDR3 was subjected to a first round of RT-PCR using the HTBI primer set and the Qiagen OneStep RT-PCR kit. TCRdb reanalyzed the raw reads on its own, using fastp at Q25 for trimming and MiXCR for clone calling, and kept in-frame beta chains. CDR3 protein sequences are deduplicated, and each keeps its most common genes and DNA. This sample comprises about 700,000 distinct CDR3 sequences, 14% of them detected only once. The ten largest clones add up to approximately 10% of the sample. Sequenced: blood. All receptors derive from a woman aged 18-29 years with Graves' hyperthyroidism.

V and J are TRBV20-1 and TRBJ1-1, with a weak D call TRBD1 (6 bases). This CDR3 is 14 amino acids long. Trimming cost V 8 bases and J 7 bases, with 23 bases left between them. In germline, CDR1 is DFQATT, CDR2 SNEGSKA (reference sequence). CDR3 region: CSRTVDDSGFEAFF. The CDR3 bases are TGCAGTAGGACAGTCGATGATAGTGGGTTTGAAGCTTTCTTT.

V usage is TRBV27 and J usage is TRBJ2-1, with a possible D match to TRBD1 (5 bases). Germline V gene sequence: CDR1 MNHEY, CDR2 SMNVEV (reference sequence). V shed 3 bases and J shed 3 bases, with 15 bases lying between them. This CDR3 is 16 amino acids long. This CDR3 is CASSFLGASFYNEQFF. In DNA, the CDR3 is TGTGCCAGCAGTTTTCTTGGGGCCAGTTTCTACAATGAGCAGTTCTTC.

Ten or more counts support this clonotype. This chain joins TRBV27 and TRBJ2-7, with 11 bases aligning to TRBD2. The CDR3 spans 18 residues. CDR1 and CDR2 (germline): MNHEY, SMNVEV (reference sequence). J was trimmed by 1 base and V by 0 bases; bases with no gene match: 8. The CDR3 here is CASSLSPSGRFLSYEQYF. The CDR3, as DNA: TGTGCCAGCAGTTTATCCCCTAGCGGGAGGTTCCTGTCCTACGAGCAGTACTTC.

The chain carries TRBV28 and TRBJ1-2; 9 bases align to TRBD1. CDR1 and CDR2 (germline): MDHEN, SYDVKM. The CDR3 extends over 13 amino acids. V dropped 6 bases and J dropped 8; count of bases not matched to a gene: 7. CDR3 in amino acids: CASSSDRGNGYTF. In DNA, the CDR3 is TGTGCCAGCAGCTCCGACAGGGGGAACGGCTACACCTTC.

Ten or more counts support this clonotype. The chain is built from TRBV6-1 and TRBJ1-1; no firm D call. V was trimmed by 8 bases and J by 0 bases, leaving 19 bases between them. The germline V gene has CDR1 MNHNS and CDR2 SASEGT. This CDR3 has 16 amino acids. DNA for the CDR3: TGTGCCAGCCGAAGTAGTGACTCAGTAATGAACACTGAAGCTTTCTTT. Amino acid sequence: CASRSSDSVMNTEAFF.